The source of this T cell receptor beta chain is a study of identical twins. Study-wide findings and caveats: In cord blood, abundant beta clonotypes had fewer insertions; memory showed no trend. Rather than following the same donors, the conclusions depended on cross-sectional statistical analysis. The study found excess low generation probability among twin-shared out-of-frame alpha sequences.

Template switching added a universal primer site; cDNA carried unique molecular identifiers. TCRdb fed the 5' RACE reads into MiXCR, producing one record per CDR3 protein. The sample includes 1.5 million to 2 million distinct CDR3 sequences, around a third seen only once; the top ten take over 0.25%. Notes on this clonotype: Its antigen is not identified.

Germline CDR1 reads LGHDT; CDR2 reads YNNKEL (reference sequence). V was clipped by 0 bases and J by 6 bases, with 9 bases between them. This CDR3 contains 13 residues. The sequence was collected from a newborn girl in good health. V gene TRBV3-1 combines with J gene TRBJ2-7; D might be TRBD1 (6 bases). The specimen was cord blood. The CDR3 reads CASSQDRTVEQYF. The CDR3 DNA follows: TGTGCCAGCAGCCAAGATCGGACAGTCGAGCAGTACTTC.